A single sample is the source of the 28 T cell receptor beta chains below, sequenced in a study of cytomegalovirus exposure and HLA in healthy donors (dated by TCRdb to about 2017). The method was the immunoSEQ multiplex PCR assay. The multiplex PCR relied on a mix of 60 forward primers for TCR Vbeta segments and 13 reverse primers for TCR Jbeta segments. TCRdb mirrors the immuneACCESS table, restricted to in-frame sequences. Some clones are absent from its copies; in checked studies, under half trace to an unresolved V gene, and the reason for the others is unknown. For this sample the table gives more than 110,000 clones, of which roughly four fifths were detected only once. The ten largest account for 1% to 1.5% of the sample. Input material: PBMCs. These receptors came from a woman aged 40 to 49 in good health and CMV-seronegative.

This rearrangement joins TRBV5-1 to TRBJ2-3; 12 nucleotides agree with TRBD2. CDR1 is SGHRS and CDR2 is YFSETQ in the germline V gene. Germline trimming cut 1 base from V and 5 bases from J; bases unmatched to any gene: 11. The CDR3 spans 18 residues. The CDR3 coding sequence is TGCGCCAGCAGCTTGATATCGACTAGCGGGGGCTCACAAGATACGCAGTATTTT. It specifies CASSLISTSGGSQDTQYF.

The chain carries TRBV19 and TRBJ2-1, with TRBD2 as a possible D gene (5 bases). The germline V gene encodes CDR1 LNHDA and CDR2 SQIVND (reference sequence). There are 13 residues in the CDR3. Trimming cost V 5 bases and J 10 bases, with 15 bases left between them. In nucleotides, the CDR3 is TGTGCCAGTAGTCGGGGTAGGAAATCCGAGCAGTTCTTC. Protein sequence: CASSRGRKSEQFF.

The J gene is TRBJ2-1, the V gene TRBV27, with 10 bases matching TRBD2. The junction had 5 bases not matched to a gene; V was cut back by 3 bases and J by 9 bases. Germline V gives CDR1 MNHEY, CDR2 SMNVEV (reference sequence). CDR3 length equals 14 residues. The CDR3, as DNA: TGTGCCAGCAGTTTGAGCGGGGGGGCGGGTGAGCAGTTCTTC. It yields the protein CASSLSGGAGEQFF.

The chain links TRBV25-1 to TRBJ1-1; 8 bases align to TRBD1. V was clipped by 8 bases and J by 7 bases; unmatched bases: 12. The CDR3 is 14 amino acids. Germline values: CDR1 MGHDK, CDR2 SYGVNS. CDR3 sequence (DNA): TGTGCCAGCGCAGCGGACAGGGCAGGCGATGAAGCTTTCTTT. Amino acids: CASAADRAGDEAFF.

This clone was detected only a few times. This chain links TRBV5-1 with TRBJ2-7; D may be TRBD2 (6 bases). The V and J ends lost 2 bases and 1 base respectively, with 10 bases between them. The CDR3 consists of 14 residues. CDR1 is SGHRS, CDR2 YFSETQ, per germline. The CDR3, as DNA: TGCGCCAGCAGCTTAAACGGGGGATCCTACGAGCAGTACGTC. As protein: CASSLNGGSYEQYV.

V usage is TRBV7-9 and J usage is TRBJ2-1; 8 bases are a match to TRBD1. The germline gives CDR1 SEHNR, CDR2 FQNEAQ (reference sequence). Unmatched junction bases numbered 13, after V lost 2 bases and J lost 7 bases. The length of the CDR3 is 17 residues. This chain's CDR3 is CASSLTFRTQGENEQFF. As DNA, the CDR3 is TGTGCCAGCAGCTTAACGTTCCGCACACAGGGGGAGAATGAGCAGTTCTTC.

The V gene is TRBV2, the J gene TRBJ1-4; 7 bases are a match to TRBD1. This CDR3 contains 16 residues. In germline, CDR1 is SNHLY, CDR2 FYNNEI. Trimming took 5 bases from V and 1 from J; bases not matched to a gene: 7. The CDR3, as DNA: TGTGCCAGCAGTCACAATGACAGGGTAACTAATGAAAAACTGTTTTTT. Encoded protein: CASSHNDRVTNEKLFF.

The chain joins TRBV4-1 to TRBJ1-2; D is ambiguous. The germline V and J ends were trimmed by 4 bases and 7 bases, with 13 bases remaining between them. This CDR3 contains 13 residues. Germline V gene data show CDR1 as MGHRA and CDR2 as YSYEKL. CDR3 region: CASSLSGKAGYTF. CDR3 coding DNA: TGCGCCAGCAGCCTATCAGGAAAAGCTGGCTACACCTTC.

This rearrangement joins TRBV5-4 to TRBJ2-6; unclear D gene. Germline V gives CDR1 SGHNT, CDR2 YYREEE (reference sequence). This CDR3 has 16 residues. V was shortened by 2 bases and J by 0 bases, with 9 bases between the two germline ends. CDR3 loop: CASSLIVASGANVLTF. In DNA form, the CDR3 reads TGTGCCAGCAGCTTAATTGTAGCCTCTGGGGCCAACGTCCTGACTTTC.

There are a few counts of this clone. The chain recombines TRBV5-1 with TRBJ1-1; no clear D gene. This CDR3 has 12 amino acids. The V end was cut by 5 bases, the J end by 1 base, with 6 bases between. Germline CDR1 and CDR2: SGHRS and YFSETQ. In nucleotides, the CDR3 is TGCGCCAGCAGTTCAGAGAACACTGAAGCTTTCTTT. Translation: CASSSENTEAFF. Variable domain in full (rest from reference TRBV5-1 and TRBJ1-1): KAGVTQTPRYLIKTRGQQVTLSCSPISGHRSVSWYQQTPGQGLQFLFEYFSETQRNKGNFPGRFSGRQFSNSRSEMNVSTLELGDSALYLCASSSENTEAFFGQGTRLTVV.

The rearrangement uses TRBV13 and TRBJ1-1, with D possibly being TRBD1 (5 bases). V gave up 5 bases and J gave up 6 bases, with 19 bases separating them. The CDR3 spans 15 residues. Looked up from germline, CDR1 is PRHDT and CDR2 is FYEKMQ (reference sequence). CDR3 nucleotides: TGTGCCAGCAGCGGGCAAGGGGCAGGGATCGCTGAAGCTTTCTTT. As protein: CASSGQGAGIAEAFF.

The chain links TRBV9 to TRBJ1-2, with a possible D match to TRBD1 (6 bases). This CDR3 comprises 13 residues. Looked up from germline, CDR1 is SGDLS and CDR2 is YYNGEE. Trimming took off 4 bases at V and 13 bases at J, with 20 bases between the two ends. The CDR3 is CASSKSGDPRSTF. CDR3 in DNA: TGTGCCAGCAGCAAGTCAGGGGACCCCCGGAGCACCTTC. Complete variable domain (other parts from reference TRBV9 and TRBJ1-2): DSGVTQTPKHLITATGQRVTLRCSPRSGDLSVYWYQQSLDQGLQFLIQYYNGEERAKGNILERFSAQQFPDLHSELNLSSLELGDSALYFCASSKSGDPRSTFGSGTRLTVV.

This chain uses TRBV29-1 with TRBJ1-2; D perhaps matches TRBD1 (5 bases). V lost 6 bases and J 7 bases, leaving 15 bases between the germline ends. Germline V gives CDR1 SQVTM, CDR2 ANQGSEA. This CDR3 has 12 residues. CDR3 in DNA: TGCAGCGTCGAAACTCTGGGGGGTGGCTACACCTTC. Its protein product is CSVETLGGGYTF.

This chain joins TRBV4-1 and TRBJ2-6; D not certain. Trimming left V 3 bases short and J 2 bases short, with 8 bases between. Germline V lookup: CDR1 MGHRA, CDR2 YSYEKL. The CDR3 loop spans 15 amino acids. The CDR3 loop reads CASSHHPAGANVLTF. The CDR3 DNA sequence: TGCGCCAGCAGCCACCACCCGGCTGGGGCCAACGTCCTGACTTTC.

This chain connects TRBV7-8 to TRBJ1-2; tentatively, D is TRBD1 (6 bases). Per germline, CDR1 SGHVS and CDR2 FQNEAQ. This CDR3 has 13 residues. Trimming took off 5 bases at V and 4 bases at J, with 11 bases between the two ends. CDR3 sequence: CASSATGPYGYTF. CDR3 in DNA: TGTGCCAGCAGCGCGACAGGACCCTATGGCTACACCTTC.

As concerns this clone: The junction departs from germline at one end; a sequencing error may be responsible. The chain links TRBV7-9 to TRBJ1-2; possibly TRBD1 for D (6 bases). The CDR3 consists of 14 residues. In germline, CDR1 is SEHNR, CDR2 FQNEAQ (reference sequence). Here the CDR3 reads CSSSPGTSAYGYTF. The CDR3 DNA follows: TGTTCCAGCAGCCCCGGGACATCGGCATATGGCTACACCTTC.

Only one count was recorded for this clone. V and J are TRBV23-1 and TRBJ2-5; TRBD2 matches 8 bases. TRBV23-1 is designated an ORF whose function remains uncertain. The CDR3 has 14 residues. Trimming at V came to 6 bases and at J to 4 bases, leaving 7 bases not matched to a gene. The CDR3 loop is CASSPAGGGETQYF. The CDR3 coding sequence is TGCGCCAGCAGCCCCGCCGGGGGGGGAGAGACCCAGTACTTC.

The chain couples TRBV7-2 to TRBJ2-3; the match to TRBD2 covers 9 bases. Germline CDR1 and CDR2: SGHTA and FQGNSA. The CDR3 has 18 amino acids. V lost 2 bases, J lost 2 bases, and 11 bases stayed unmatched. CDR3 loop: CASSLTHKAGGNTDTQYF. CDR3 nucleotides: TGTGCCAGCAGCTTAACTCATAAAGCGGGGGGCAACACAGATACGCAGTATTTT.

In this sample, this clone turned up a few times. The chain couples TRBV10-2 to TRBJ2-3, with D perhaps TRBD2 (6 bases). V lost 7 bases and J 2 bases, leaving 10 bases between the germline ends. Germline values: CDR1 WSHSY, CDR2 SAAADI. This CDR3 comprises 13 residues. Written as DNA, the CDR3 is TGCGCCAGCAATCCGGGGGTCACAGATACGCAGTATTTT. This translates into CASNPGVTDTQYF.

V gene TRBV19 combines with J gene TRBJ2-4, with a weak D call TRBD1 (6 bases). The length of the CDR3 is 19 residues. The germline V and J ends were trimmed by 2 bases and 1 base, with 21 bases remaining between them. Germline assignment: CDR1 LNHDA and CDR2 SQIVND (reference sequence). The CDR3: CASSIPLAIGGIAKNIQYF. The CDR3, as DNA: TGTGCCAGTAGTATACCCCTGGCTATAGGGGGAATTGCCAAAAACATTCAGTACTTC.

This clone occurred a few times. The J gene is TRBJ2-1, the V gene TRBV6-5; no clear D gene. V shed 0 bases and J shed 0 bases, with 6 bases lying between them. Looked up from germline, CDR1 is MNHEY and CDR2 is SVGAGI. The CDR3 is 15 residues long. CDR3 in amino acids: CASSYSAGSYNEQFF. CDR3 coding DNA: TGTGCCAGCAGTTACTCGGCAGGCTCCTACAATGAGCAGTTCTTC.

This chain joins TRBV7-2 and TRBJ1-5, with D perhaps TRBD1 (6 bases). The CDR3 extends over 14 amino acids. Trimming stripped 1 base from V and 2 bases from J, with 6 bases between. CDR1 and CDR2 (germline): SGHTA, FQGNSA. The CDR3 here is CASSLGQGNQPQHF. CDR3 nucleotide sequence: TGTGCCAGCAGCTTAGGACAGGGCAATCAGCCCCAGCATTTT.

J is TRBJ2-1 and V is TRBV25-1; a possible D gene is TRBD1 (5 bases). The CDR3 totals 15 residues. The ends were cut back, 1 base at V and 8 bases at J, with 15 bases in the middle. CDR1 is MGHDK, CDR2 SYGVNS, per germline. The CDR3 region has the DNA TGTGCCAGCAGTGAATTTTTTTCAGGGAACGATGAGCAGTTCTTC. It codes for CASSEFFSGNDEQFF.

This clone appeared a few times. The chain has TRBV29-1 and TRBJ1-1; D is uncertain. CDR3 length equals 13 residues. CDR1 and CDR2 (germline): SQVTM, ANQGSEA. The V and J ends lost 4 bases and 1 base respectively, with 10 bases between them. Here the CDR3 DNA reads TGCAGCGTTGTATGGGGAGCGAACACTGAAGCTTTCTTT. Protein product: CSVVWGANTEAFF. The full variable domain, with the rest looked up from reference TRBV29-1 and TRBJ1-1, is SAVISQKPSRDICQRGTSLTIQCQVDSQVTMMFWYRQQPGQSLTLIATANQGSEATYESGFVIDKFPISRPNLTFSTLTVSNMSPEDSSIYLCSVVWGANTEAFFGQGTRLTVV.

The chain uses TRBV7-9 and TRBJ2-3; TRBD1 aligns across 8 bases. J gave up 1 base and V 5 bases, and 2 bases lay outside the gene matches. CDR3 length equals 14 residues. The V gene's germline CDR1 is SEHNR and CDR2 FQNEAQ (reference sequence). CDR3 residues: CASSRTGRTDTQYF. CDR3 DNA sequence: TGTGCCAGCAGCCGGACAGGGCGCACAGATACGCAGTATTTT.

The chain is built from TRBV13 and TRBJ2-2; the match to TRBD1 covers 10 bases. The V and J ends lost 2 bases and 3 bases, in that order; junction bases with no gene match: 6. The V gene's germline CDR1 is PRHDT and CDR2 FYEKMQ (reference sequence). The CDR3 has 17 amino acids. The CDR3 sequence is CASSLLGQGKHTGELFF. CDR3 nucleotide sequence: TGTGCCAGCAGCTTATTGGGACAGGGGAAGCACACCGGGGAGCTGTTTTTT.

The chain uses TRBV4-1 and TRBJ2-7; 7 bases align to TRBD2. V gave up 3 bases and J gave up 0 bases; unmatched junction bases: 8. Looked up from germline, CDR1 is MGHRA and CDR2 is YSYEKL. This CDR3 spans 16 amino acids. The CDR3 nucleotides read TGCGCCAGCAGCCAGGAAAGCGGGGTCCCCTCCTACGAGCAGTACTTC. It translates to CASSQESGVPSYEQYF.

V gene TRBV6-6 combines with J gene TRBJ1-2; D possibly corresponds to TRBD1 (5 bases). The CDR3 loop spans 15 amino acids. Trimming left V 5 bases short and J 1 base short, with 14 bases between. From germline, CDR1 is MNHNY and CDR2 SVGAGI (reference sequence). CDR3 coding DNA: TGTGCCAGCAGTCCAGGGAGGTCCCTTAACTATGGCTACACCTTC. Protein: CASSPGRSLNYGYTF.